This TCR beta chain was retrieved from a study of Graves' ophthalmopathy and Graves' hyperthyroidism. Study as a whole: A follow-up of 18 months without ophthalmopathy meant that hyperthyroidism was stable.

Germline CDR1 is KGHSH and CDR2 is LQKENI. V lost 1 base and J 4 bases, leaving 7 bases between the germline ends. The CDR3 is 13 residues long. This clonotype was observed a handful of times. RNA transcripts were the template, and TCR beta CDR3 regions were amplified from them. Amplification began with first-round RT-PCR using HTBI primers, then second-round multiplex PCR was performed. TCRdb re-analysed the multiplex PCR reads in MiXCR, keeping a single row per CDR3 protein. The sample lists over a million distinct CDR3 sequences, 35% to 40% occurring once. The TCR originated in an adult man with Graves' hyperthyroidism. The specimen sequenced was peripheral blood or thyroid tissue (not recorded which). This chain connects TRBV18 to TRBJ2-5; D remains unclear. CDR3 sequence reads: CASSPLSPETQYF. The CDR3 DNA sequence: TGTGCCAGCTCACCACTTAGCCCAGAGACCCAGTACTTC.